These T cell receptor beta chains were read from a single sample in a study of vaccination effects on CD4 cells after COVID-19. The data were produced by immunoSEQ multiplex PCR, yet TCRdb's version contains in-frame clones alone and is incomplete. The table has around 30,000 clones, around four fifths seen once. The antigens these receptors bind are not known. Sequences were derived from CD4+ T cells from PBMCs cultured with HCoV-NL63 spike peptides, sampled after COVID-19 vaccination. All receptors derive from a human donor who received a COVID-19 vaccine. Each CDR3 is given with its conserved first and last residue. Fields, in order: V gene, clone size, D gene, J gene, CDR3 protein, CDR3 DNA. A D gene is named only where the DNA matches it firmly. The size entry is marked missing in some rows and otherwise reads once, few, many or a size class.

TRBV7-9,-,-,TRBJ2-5,CASSFPWGLRGETQYF,TGTGCCAGCAGCTTCCCCTGGGGGTTAAGGGGTGAGACCCAGTACTTC
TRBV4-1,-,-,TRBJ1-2,CASSQPSRRGGGGYTF,TGCGCCAGCAGCCAACCCTCACGAAGGGGAGGAGGAGGCTACACCTTC
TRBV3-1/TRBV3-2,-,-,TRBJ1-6,CASSVTTDYNSPLHF,TGTGCCAGCAGCGTAACGACAGACTATAATTCACCCCTCCACTTT
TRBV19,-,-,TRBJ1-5,CASSIGGRAREPQHF,TGTGCCAGTAGTATAGGGGGCAGGGCCAGGGAGCCCCAGCATTTT
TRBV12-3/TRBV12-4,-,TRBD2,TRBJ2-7,CASSSGLAVEQYF,TGTGCCAGCAGTTCGGGACTAGCGGTCGAGCAGTACTTC
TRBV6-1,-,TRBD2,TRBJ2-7,CASSELAGSSYEQYF,TGTGCCAGCAGTGAACTAGCGGGGAGCTCCTACGAGCAGTACTTC
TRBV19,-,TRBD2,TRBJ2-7,CATTSGSHEQYF,TGTGCGACGACTAGCGGGAGCCACGAGCAGTACTTC
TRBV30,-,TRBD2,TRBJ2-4,CAWSVGGLAKNIQYF,TGTGCCTGGAGTGTCGGGGGGTTAGCCAAAAACATTCAGTACTTC
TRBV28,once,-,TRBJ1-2,CASSLVETRDGYTF,TGTGCCAGCAGTTTGGTTGAGACGCGAGACGGCTACACCTTC
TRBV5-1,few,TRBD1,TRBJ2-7,CASSLGDRDFHEQYF,TGCGCCAGCAGCTTGGGGGACAGGGATTTCCACGAGCAGTACTTC
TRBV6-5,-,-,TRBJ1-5,CASSYSWGGNQPQHF,TGTGCCAGCAGTTACTCGTGGGGGGGAAATCAGCCCCAGCATTTT
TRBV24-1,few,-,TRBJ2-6,CATSEPQGGGANVLTF,TGTGCCACCAGTGAGCCACAGGGCGGTGGGGCCAACGTCCTGACTTTC
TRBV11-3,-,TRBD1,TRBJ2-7,CASSLGGTGANEQYF,TGTGCCAGCAGCTTAGGGGGGACAGGGGCCAACGAGCAGTACTTC
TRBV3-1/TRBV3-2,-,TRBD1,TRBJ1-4,CASSQDLGSGQLNEKLFF,TGTGCCAGCAGCCAAGATTTAGGTTCGGGACAGCTTAATGAAAAACTGTTTTTT
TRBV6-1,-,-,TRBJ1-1,CASSERTVNTEAFF,TGTGCCAGCAGTGAAAGGACCGTGAACACTGAAGCTTTCTTT
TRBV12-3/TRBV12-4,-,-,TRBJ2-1,CASSLGNEQFF,TGTGCCAGCAGTTTGGGGAATGAGCAGTTCTTC
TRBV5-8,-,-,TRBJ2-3,CASSFLGLTTDTQYF,TGTGCCAGCAGCTTTTTGGGACTTACCACAGATACGCAGTATTTT
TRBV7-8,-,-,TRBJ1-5,CASSGRRQGYNQPQHF,TGTGCCAGCAGCGGGCGGAGGCAGGGCTACAATCAGCCCCAGCATTTT
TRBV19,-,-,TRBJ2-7,CASSRRTGDYEQYF,TGTGCCAGTAGCCGGAGGACGGGGGACTACGAGCAGTACTTC
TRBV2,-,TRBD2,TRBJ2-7,CASSEAWGLAGVYEQYF,TGTGCCAGCAGTGAAGCTTGGGGACTAGCGGGAGTCTACGAGCAGTACTTC
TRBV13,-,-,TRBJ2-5,CASSSTRTQETQYF,TGTGCCAGCAGCTCCACTAGAACCCAAGAGACCCAGTACTTC
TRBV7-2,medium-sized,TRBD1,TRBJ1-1,CASSPRQGLEAFF,TGTGCCAGCAGCCCAAGACAGGGTTTAGAAGCTTTCTTT
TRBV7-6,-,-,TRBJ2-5,CASSLASTGTQETQYF,TGTGCCAGCAGCTTAGCATCTACAGGGACCCAGGAGACCCAGTACTTC
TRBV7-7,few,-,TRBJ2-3,CASSLGGITDTQYF,TGTGCCAGCAGCTTAGGAGGAATCACAGATACGCAGTATTTT
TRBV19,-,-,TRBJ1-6,CASRTVGASYNSPLHF,TGTGCCAGTAGGACAGTGGGGGCCTCCTATAATTCACCCCTCCACTTT
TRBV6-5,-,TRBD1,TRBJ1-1,CASRHRDRFSEAFF,TGTGCCAGCAGACACAGGGACAGGTTCTCTGAAGCTTTCTTT
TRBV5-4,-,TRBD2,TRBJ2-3,CASSLSGERAGTQYF,TGTGCCAGCAGCCTTAGCGGGGAACGAGCGGGTACGCAGTATTTT
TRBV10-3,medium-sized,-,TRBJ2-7,CAISEGDLSNYEQYF,TGTGCCATCAGTGAGGGGGACCTAAGCAACTACGAGCAGTACTTC
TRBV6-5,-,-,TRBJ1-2,CASSSLQTNYGYTF,TGTGCCAGCAGTAGCCTCCAGACTAACTATGGCTACACCTTC
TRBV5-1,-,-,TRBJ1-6,CASSMQGGGGNSPLHF,TGCGCCAGCAGCATGCAGGGTGGCGGGGGTAATTCACCCCTCCACTTT
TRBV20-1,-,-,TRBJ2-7,CSASGRSYEQYF,TGCAGTGCTAGTGGCAGGTCCTACGAGCAGTACTTC
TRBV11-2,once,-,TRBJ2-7,CASSLSRGEQYF,TGTGCCAGCAGCTTATCCCGGGGCGAGCAGTACTTC
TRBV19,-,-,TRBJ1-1,CASSPAPNTEAFF,TGTGCCAGTAGTCCCGCCCCGAACACTGAAGCTTTCTTT
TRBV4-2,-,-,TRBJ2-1,CASSQGDVVTEQFF,TGTGCCAGCAGCCAAGGGGACGTCGTCACTGAGCAGTTCTTC
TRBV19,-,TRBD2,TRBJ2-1,CASTISGASYNEQFF,TGTGCCAGTACCATAAGCGGGGCCTCCTACAATGAGCAGTTCTTC
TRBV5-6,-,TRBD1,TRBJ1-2,CASSLLYGTETAEGGYTF,TGTGCCAGCAGCTTGTTGTACGGGACAGAGACGGCGGAAGGAGGCTACACCTTC
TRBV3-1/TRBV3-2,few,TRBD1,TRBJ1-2,CASSVPGTDYGYTF,TGTGCCAGCAGCGTGCCCGGGACAGACTATGGCTACACCTTC
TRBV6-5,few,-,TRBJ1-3,CASSLNDGNTIYF,TGTGCCAGCAGCCTAAATGACGGAAACACCATATATTTT
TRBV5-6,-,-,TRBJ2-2,CASSLAGINTGELFF,TGTGCCAGCAGCTTGGCCGGGATCAACACCGGGGAGCTGTTTTTT
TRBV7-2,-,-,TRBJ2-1,CASSLRGGRSSNEQFF,TGTGCCAGCAGCTTGAGGGGGGGCCGGTCTTCTAATGAGCAGTTCTTC